This passage covers 18 T cell receptor beta chains from one sample sequenced in a study of cytomegalovirus exposure and HLA in healthy donors. The PCR was carried out with 60 Vbeta primers and 13 Jbeta primers. The method was immunoSEQ multiplex PCR; TCRdb's version includes in-frame clones alone and lacks a portion of them. The sample has 97,000 or so clones, 63% seen once; the top ten hold around 4.8%. Input material: PBMCs. The source of these receptors is a human donor in good health.

The chain carries TRBV6-4 and TRBJ2-5; possible D gene TRBD2, 6 bases. V was trimmed by 7 bases and J by 5 bases, leaving 14 bases between them. This CDR3 is 13 amino acids long. Germline V CDR1 and CDR2: MRHNA, SNTAGT. The CDR3 sequence is CASTHSGVETQYF. The CDR3 DNA reads TGTGCCAGCACCCATTCGGGGGTTGAGACCCAGTACTTC.

The chain joins TRBV5-1 to TRBJ2-7; 10 bases fit TRBD2. Germline CDR1 is SGHRS and CDR2 is YFSETQ. The CDR3 spans 16 residues. V was pared by 3 bases and J by 4 bases, with 10 bases of the junction left unmatched. CDR3: CASSSDPGLARYEQYF. The CDR3 nucleotides read TGCGCCAGCAGCTCGGACCCGGGACTAGCGAGATACGAGCAGTACTTC.

The chain has TRBV6-5 and TRBJ1-3; D gene unclear. In germline, CDR1 is MNHEY, CDR2 SVGAGI. V lost 2 bases to trimming and J lost 1 base, with 3 bases between them. The CDR3 is 13 residues long. In DNA form, the CDR3 reads TGTGCCAGCAGTTACCAGTCTGGAAACACCATATATTTT. It translates to CASSYQSGNTIYF.

This clone was observed a few times. CDR3 sequence: CASSSLYQETQYF. CDR3 sequence (DNA): TGCGCCAGCAGCTCCTTATACCAAGAGACCCAGTACTTC. This chain connects TRBV5-1 to TRBJ2-5; D not resolved. This CDR3 comprises 13 residues. V was clipped by 3 bases and J by 0 bases, with 6 bases between them. Germline lookup yields CDR1 SGHRS and CDR2 YFSETQ.

V is TRBV30 and J is TRBJ2-5; TRBD2 agrees at 14 bases. From germline, CDR1 is GTSNPN and CDR2 SVGIG (reference sequence). The CDR3 sequence is 13 residues long. V lost 1 base to trimming and J lost 9 bases; unmatched junction nucleotides: 1. The CDR3 protein is CAWSGLAGGPQYF. The CDR3 nucleotides are TGTGCCTGGAGTGGACTAGCGGGAGGGCCCCAGTACTTC.

A remark on this clone: This sample also contains other DNA sequences that code for the same CDR3. The V gene is TRBV27, the J gene TRBJ2-2; TRBD2 matches at 9 bases. CDR1 is MNHEY and CDR2 is SMNVEV in the germline V gene (reference sequence). J was trimmed by 2 bases and V by 3 bases; bases with no gene match: 1. CDR3 length: 15 amino acids. The CDR3 region has the DNA TGTGCCAGCAGTTTTAGCGGGAGAAACACCGGGGAGCTGTTTTTT. Translating it yields CASSFSGRNTGELFF.

The chain has TRBV5-4 and TRBJ2-7, with TRBD2 identical over 14 bases. Germline V gene lookup returns CDR1 SGHNT and CDR2 YYREEE (reference sequence). Losses at the gene ends were 2 bases for V and 4 bases for J; bases not matched to a gene: 2. The CDR3 totals 15 residues. The CDR3 sequence is CASSFGTSGSYEQYF. CDR3 in DNA: TGTGCCAGCAGCTTTGGGACTAGCGGGAGTTACGAGCAGTACTTC.

The chain links TRBV30 to TRBJ1-2, with 9 bases fitting TRBD1. J gave up 6 bases and V 1 base, and 3 bases lay outside the gene matches. This CDR3 is built from 13 residues. Germline CDR1 is GTSNPN and CDR2 is SVGIG (reference sequence). CDR3 coding DNA: TGTGCCTGGAGTGGATGGACAGGGGATGGCTACACCTTC. Encoded protein: CAWSGWTGDGYTF.

The chain couples TRBV28 to TRBJ2-7; D gene unclear. CDR1 and CDR2 from the germline V gene are MDHEN and SYDVKM. Trimming stripped 5 bases from V and 4 bases from J, with 24 bases between. This CDR3 has 17 amino acids. This chain's CDR3 is CASSPTPQVRSGYEQYF. The CDR3 DNA reads TGTGCCAGCAGTCCGACCCCCCAGGTCCGATCTGGATACGAGCAGTACTTC.

There are a few counts of this clone. The rearrangement uses TRBV5-6 and TRBJ2-1, with D tentatively TRBD1 (6 bases). V was pared by 1 base and J by 1 base, with 6 bases between. Germline assignment: CDR1 SGHDT and CDR2 YYEEEE. There are 14 residues in the CDR3. The CDR3 DNA follows: TGTGCCAGCAGCTTGACAGGGTCCTACAATGAGCAGTTCTTC. Its translation is CASSLTGSYNEQFF.

There are a few counts of this clone. The rearrangement uses TRBV6-5 and TRBJ1-1; no reliable D call. The CDR3 has 15 amino acids. The V end was cut by 0 bases, the J end by 5 bases, with 13 bases between. The germline V gene encodes CDR1 MNHEY and CDR2 SVGAGI. Here the CDR3 reads CASSYSALRGTEAFF. The CDR3 DNA is TGTGCCAGCAGTTACTCGGCACTCCGCGGAACTGAAGCTTTCTTT.

CDR3 protein: CASSQRGGYEQYF. DNA for the CDR3: TGTGCCAGCAGCCAAAGAGGCGGCTACGAGCAGTACTTC. The chain uses TRBV11-2 and TRBJ2-7, with no clear D. This CDR3 is 13 amino acids long. The V end was cut by 5 bases, the J end by 3 bases, with 11 bases between. The germline CDR1 and CDR2 sequences are SGHAT and FQNNGV.

The chain employs TRBV19 and TRBJ1-1, with D hard to call. Per the germline V gene, CDR1 is LNHDA and CDR2 is SQIVND (reference sequence). The CDR3 spans 14 residues. The V and J ends lost 7 bases and 2 bases respectively, with 14 bases between them. CDR3 loop: CASTGQSLNTEAFF. The CDR3 DNA reads as TGTGCCAGTACAGGCCAATCTCTTAACACTGAAGCTTTCTTT. Based on the CDR3 plus reference TRBV19 and TRBJ1-1, the full variable domain is DGGITQSPKYLFRKEGQNVTLSCEQNLNHDAMYWYRQDPGQGLRLIYYSQIVNDFQKGDIAEGYSVSREKKESFPLTVTSAQKNPTAFYLCASTGQSLNTEAFFGQGTRLTVV.

J is TRBJ2-7 and V is TRBV19, with 9 bases matching TRBD2. V trimming: 4 bases; J trimming: 2 bases; junction bases outside the gene matches: 3. CDR1 LNHDA and CDR2 SQIVND come from the germline V gene (reference sequence). This CDR3 has 14 amino acids. DNA for the CDR3: TGTGCCAGTAGTAGTGGCGGGAGGGCCTACGAGCAGTACTTC. Its protein product is CASSSGGRAYEQYF.

The J gene is TRBJ1-1, the V gene TRBV19; possibly TRBD1 for D (6 bases). V gave up 3 bases and J gave up 0 bases, with 8 bases separating them. CDR3 size: 14 residues. CDR1 is LNHDA, CDR2 SQIVND, per germline (reference sequence). In nucleotides, the CDR3 is TGTGCCAGTAGTATCTCAGGGGTGAACACTGAAGCTTTCTTT. This gives the protein CASSISGVNTEAFF.

The rearrangement links TRBV6-1 to TRBJ2-4, with TRBD1 matching over 7 bases. The CDR3 consists of 14 residues. Germline CDR1 and CDR2: MNHNS and SASEGT. Trimming at V came to 7 bases and at J to 4 bases, leaving 7 bases not matched to a gene. CDR3 protein: CASTSGTAKNIQYF. In DNA, the CDR3 is TGTGCCAGCACATCCGGGACAGCTAAAAACATTCAGTACTTC.

The V gene is TRBV15, the J gene TRBJ2-7; D is perhaps TRBD1 (6 bases). Germline lookup yields CDR1 LNHNV and CDR2 YYDKDF (reference sequence). The CDR3 contains 12 residues. Trimming removed 3 bases at V and 4 bases at J, with 7 bases between. CDR3 DNA: TGTGCCACCAGCAGGAGGGGGTACGAGCAGTACTTC. The encoded protein is CATSRRGYEQYF. Looking up the rest from reference TRBV15 and TRBJ2-7 gives the full variable domain: DAMVIQNPRYQVTQFGKPVTLSCSQTLNHNVMYWYQQKSSQAPKLLFHYYDKDFNNEADTPDNFQSRRPNTSFCFLDIRSPGLGDTAMYLCATSRRGYEQYFGPGTRLTVT.

This clone showed up just once. V usage is TRBV30 and J usage is TRBJ1-4; possibly TRBD1 for D (5 bases). Germline V gives CDR1 GTSNPN, CDR2 SVGIG (reference sequence). The CDR3 has 13 residues. V lost 5 bases and J lost 8, with 15 bases in between. The CDR3 nucleotides read TGTGCCTGGGACGGGGGAATAGGGGAAAAACTGTTTTTT. Translation: CAWDGGIGEKLFF.